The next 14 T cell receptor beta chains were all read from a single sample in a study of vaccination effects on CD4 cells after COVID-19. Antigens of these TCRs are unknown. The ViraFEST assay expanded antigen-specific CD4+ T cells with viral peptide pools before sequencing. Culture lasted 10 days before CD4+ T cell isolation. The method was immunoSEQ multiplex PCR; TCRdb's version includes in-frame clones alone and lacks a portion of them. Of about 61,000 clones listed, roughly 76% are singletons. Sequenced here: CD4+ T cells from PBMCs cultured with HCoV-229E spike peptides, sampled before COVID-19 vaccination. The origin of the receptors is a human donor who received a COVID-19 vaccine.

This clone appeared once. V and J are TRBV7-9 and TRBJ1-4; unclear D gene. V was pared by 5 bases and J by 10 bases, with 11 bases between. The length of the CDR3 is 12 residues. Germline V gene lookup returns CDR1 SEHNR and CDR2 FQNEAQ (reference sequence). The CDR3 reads CASSAGLGKLFF. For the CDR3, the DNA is TGTGCCAGCAGCGCAGGACTGGGAAAACTGTTTTTT.

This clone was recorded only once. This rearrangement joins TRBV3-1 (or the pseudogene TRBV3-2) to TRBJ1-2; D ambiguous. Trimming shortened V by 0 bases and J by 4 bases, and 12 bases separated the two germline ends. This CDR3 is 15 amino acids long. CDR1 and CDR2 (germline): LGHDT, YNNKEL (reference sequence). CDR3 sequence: CASSQERKGGYGYTF. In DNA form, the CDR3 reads TGTGCCAGCAGCCAAGAGCGCAAGGGAGGCTATGGCTACACCTTC.

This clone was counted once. In DNA, the CDR3 is TGTGCCAGCAGAATACAGGGGGTTGCTGGGGCCAACGTCCTGACTTTC. This encodes CASRIQGVAGANVLTF. This sequence joins TRBV7-9 and TRBJ2-6; 8 nucleotides align to TRBD1. Germline V gene sequence: CDR1 SEHNR, CDR2 FQNEAQ (reference sequence). This CDR3 has 16 residues. Trimming took 6 bases from V and 2 from J; bases not matched to a gene: 6.

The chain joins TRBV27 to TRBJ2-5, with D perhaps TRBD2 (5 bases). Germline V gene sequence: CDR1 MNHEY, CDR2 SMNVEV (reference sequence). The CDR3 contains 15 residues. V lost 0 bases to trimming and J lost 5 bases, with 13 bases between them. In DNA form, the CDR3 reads TGTGCCAGCAGTTTATCGAAGGGCAGAGGGGAGACCCAGTACTTC. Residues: CASSLSKGRGETQYF.

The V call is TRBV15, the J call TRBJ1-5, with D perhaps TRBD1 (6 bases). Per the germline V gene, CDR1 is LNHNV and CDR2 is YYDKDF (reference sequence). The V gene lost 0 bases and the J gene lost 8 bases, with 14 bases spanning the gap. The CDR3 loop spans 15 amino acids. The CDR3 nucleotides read TGTGCCACCAGCAGAGATTACGGGGGCGGGGAGCCCCAGCATTTT. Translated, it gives CATSRDYGGGEPQHF.

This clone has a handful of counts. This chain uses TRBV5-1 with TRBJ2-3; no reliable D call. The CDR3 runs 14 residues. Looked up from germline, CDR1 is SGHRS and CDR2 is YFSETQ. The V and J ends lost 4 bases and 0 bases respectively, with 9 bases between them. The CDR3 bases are TGCGCCAGCAGCCCCCAGATCAGCACAGATACGCAGTATTTT. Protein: CASSPQISTDTQYF.

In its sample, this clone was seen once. CDR3 nucleotide sequence: TGTGCCAGCTCACAACAGGGAGGCGGCACTGAAGCTTTCTTT. Its protein product is CASSQQGGGTEAFF. The chain joins TRBV18 to TRBJ1-1; perhaps TRBD1 as D (6 bases). This CDR3 region has 14 residues. The germline CDR1 and CDR2 sequences are KGHSH and LQKENI. Trimming removed 4 bases from V and 4 bases from J, with 13 bases in between.

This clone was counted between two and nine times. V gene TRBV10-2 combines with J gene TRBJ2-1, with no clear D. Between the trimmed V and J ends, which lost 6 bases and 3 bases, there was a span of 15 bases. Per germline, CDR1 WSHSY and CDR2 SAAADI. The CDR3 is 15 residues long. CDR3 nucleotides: TGCGCCAGCAGCCTTCGGACGGCGTTCTACAATGAGCAGTTCTTC. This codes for CASSLRTAFYNEQFF.

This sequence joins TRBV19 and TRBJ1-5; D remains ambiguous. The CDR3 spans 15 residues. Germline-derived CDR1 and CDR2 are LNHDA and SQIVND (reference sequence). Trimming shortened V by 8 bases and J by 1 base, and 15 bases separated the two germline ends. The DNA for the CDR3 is TGTGCCAGTGGCCGTCTTCTCCGGAGCAATCAGCCCCAGCATTTT. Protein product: CASGRLLRSNQPQHF. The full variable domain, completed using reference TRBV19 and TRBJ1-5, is DGGITQSPKYLFRKEGQNVTLSCEQNLNHDAMYWYRQDPGQGLRLIYYSQIVNDFQKGDIAEGYSVSREKKESFPLTVTSAQKNPTAFYLCASGRLLRSNQPQHFGDGTRLSIL.

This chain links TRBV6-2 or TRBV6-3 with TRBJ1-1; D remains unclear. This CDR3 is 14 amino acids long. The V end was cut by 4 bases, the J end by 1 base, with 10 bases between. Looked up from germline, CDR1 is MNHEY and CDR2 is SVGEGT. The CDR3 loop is CASSSNRQNTEAFF. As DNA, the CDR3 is TGTGCCAGCAGTTCCAACCGACAGAACACTGAAGCTTTCTTT.

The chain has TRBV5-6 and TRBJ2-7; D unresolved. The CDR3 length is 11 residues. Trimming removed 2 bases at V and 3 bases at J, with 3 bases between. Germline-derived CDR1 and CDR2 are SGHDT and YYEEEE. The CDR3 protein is CASSLYYEQYV. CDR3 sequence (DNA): TGTGCCAGCAGCTTATACTACGAGCAGTACGTC.

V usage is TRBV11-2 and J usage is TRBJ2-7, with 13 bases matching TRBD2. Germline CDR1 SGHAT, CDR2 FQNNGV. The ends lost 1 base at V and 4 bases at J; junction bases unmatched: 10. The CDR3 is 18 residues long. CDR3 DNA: TGTGCCAGCAGCTTAGTGCCTGGACTAGCGGGGGCGGGATACGAGCAGTACGTC. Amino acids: CASSLVPGLAGAGYEQYV.

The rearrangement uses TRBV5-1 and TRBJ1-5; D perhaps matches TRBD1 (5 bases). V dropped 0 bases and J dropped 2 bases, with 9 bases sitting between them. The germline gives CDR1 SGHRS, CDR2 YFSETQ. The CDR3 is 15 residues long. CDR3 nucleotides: TGCGCCAGCAGCTTGGACGGGGACCGCAATCAGCCCCAGCATTTT. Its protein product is CASSLDGDRNQPQHF.

CDR3 nucleotides: TGTGCCACCAGTGATCCTGGCGGGACTCCCCAGCATTTT. Protein sequence: CATSDPGGTPQHF. V usage is TRBV24-1 and J usage is TRBJ1-5; maybe TRBD1 (5 bases). V shed 3 bases and J shed 10 bases, with 12 bases lying between them. Germline V gives CDR1 KGHDR, CDR2 SFDVKD. The CDR3 extends over 13 amino acids.